Below, 28 T cell receptor beta chains from the same sample are listed, as sequenced in a study of T-cell memory formation after mild COVID-19. One entry per CDR3 protein, called by TCRdb with MiXCR from the 5' RACE reads. The sample shows about 430,000 distinct CDR3 sequences, roughly 18% of them seen only once. Sequencing was performed on PBMCs or a T cell subset sorted from them (not recorded which). Receptor source: a young man who had mild COVID-19 (a few samples of this study predate the infection). Cell type and time point are not known.

The sample holds a few counts of this clonotype. V and J are TRBV4-1 and TRBJ2-7; a weak D match, TRBD2 (6 bases). Germline assignment: CDR1 MGHRA and CDR2 YSYEKL. The CDR3 contains 13 residues. V gave up 4 bases and J gave up 7 bases, with 14 bases separating them. CDR3 amino acids: CASSRPGAREQYV. CDR3 DNA sequence: TGCGCCAGCAGCCGACCGGGAGCACGTGAGCAGTACGTC.

The chain joins TRBV28 to TRBJ2-2; 7 nucleotides align to TRBD1. This CDR3 comprises 14 residues. Per the germline V gene, CDR1 is MDHEN and CDR2 is SYDVKM. V shed 8 bases, J shed 2 bases, and the junction held 5 bases outside the gene matches. CDR3 protein: CASLTGLNTGELFF. The DNA of the CDR3 is TGTGCCAGCTTGACAGGGCTAAACACCGGGGAGCTGTTTTTT.

This clonotype was observed a few times. CDR3 bases: TGTGCCAGCAGCCAAGATGAAGGACAGGCAGATACGCAGTATTTT. The encoded protein is CASSQDEGQADTQYF. The chain recombines TRBV4-2 with TRBJ2-3, with 7 positions matching TRBD1. This CDR3 is 15 amino acids long. CDR1 is LGHNA, CDR2 YNFKEQ, per germline. Trimming at V came to 0 bases and at J to 4 bases, leaving 4 bases not matched to a gene.

This clonotype was counted between two and nine times. The chain is built from TRBV10-2 and TRBJ2-7, with D possibly matching TRBD2 (6 bases). Germline V gene sequence: CDR1 WSHSY, CDR2 SAAADI. This CDR3 has 15 residues. The V and J ends lost 10 bases and 5 bases respectively, with 24 bases between them. Written as DNA, the CDR3 is TGCGCCATCAGGGAGCCCTCAGCCGGGGGTCACGAGCAGTACTTC. Protein: CAIREPSAGGHEQYF.

The CDR3, as DNA: TGTGCCAGCAGCTTAGTGAGAGGCTCGGGGGGGGAGAGCACAGATACGCAGTATTTT. Translation: CASSLVRGSGGESTDTQYF. The chain carries TRBV11-2 and TRBJ2-3; TRBD2 matches at 8 bases. The CDR3 length is 19 residues. Germline CDR1 and CDR2: SGHAT and FQNNGV. V shed 1 base and J 0 bases; nucleotides not matched to a gene: 12.

This chain connects TRBV7-3 to TRBJ2-3, with a possible D match to TRBD1 (6 bases). With 5 bases removed from V and 7 bases from J, the gap between germline ends came to 16 bases. Per germline, CDR1 SGHTA and CDR2 FQGTGA. The CDR3 length is 14 residues. The CDR3 region is CASSPRARGNTQYF. The CDR3 DNA follows: TGTGCCAGCAGCCCCCGGGCCAGGGGTAATACGCAGTATTTT.

This clonotype was seen a few times. V and J are TRBV27 and TRBJ1-4; 7 nucleotides match TRBD1. There are 13 residues in the CDR3. V shed 8 bases, J shed 5 bases, and the junction held 5 bases outside the gene matches. The germline V gene has CDR1 MNHEY and CDR2 SMNVEV (reference sequence). CDR3 region: CASAETGNEKLFF. CDR3 in DNA: TGTGCCAGCGCAGAGACAGGGAATGAAAAACTGTTTTTT.

This clonotype was observed at least ten times. The chain joins TRBV24-1 to TRBJ2-1, with TRBD1 matching 9 bases. The V and J ends lost 4 bases and 8 bases, in that order; junction bases with no gene match: 11. Germline CDR1 KGHDR, CDR2 SFDVKD. The CDR3 contains 16 residues. CDR3 nucleotide sequence: TGTGCCACCAGTGAAACGGGGACAGGGAGTTTCGATGAGCAGTTCTTC. It is translated as CATSETGTGSFDEQFF.

The DNA for the CDR3 is TGTGCCAGCAGCCAACCCGCACCGGGGACCCAGTACTTC. Translating it yields CASSQPAPGTQYF. V gene TRBV3-1 combines with J gene TRBJ2-5; D remains unclear. V lost 2 bases, J lost 7 bases, and 11 bases lay in between. The length of the CDR3 is 13 residues. Per germline, CDR1 LGHDT and CDR2 YNNKEL (reference sequence).

This chain uses TRBV4-2 with TRBJ2-3; D is uncertain. Trimming stripped 0 bases from V and 0 bases from J, with 13 bases between. Germline V gives CDR1 LGHNA, CDR2 YNFKEQ. This CDR3 region has 17 residues. In nucleotides, the CDR3 is TGTGCCAGCAGCCAAGATTGGGTCTCCCCTAGCACAGATACGCAGTATTTT. Residues: CASSQDWVSPSTDTQYF.

This clonotype was observed many times. This rearrangement joins TRBV10-3 to TRBJ1-5; 7 nucleotides agree with TRBD1. The CDR3 has 12 amino acids. Germline loops: CDR1 ENHRY, CDR2 SYGVKD. V lost 6 bases to trimming and J lost 5 bases; unmatched junction nucleotides: 1. CDR3 in amino acids: CAIRGTDQPQHF. CDR3 DNA: TGTGCCATCAGGGGGACAGATCAGCCCCAGCATTTT.

This clonotype was counted between two and nine times. This chain joins TRBV7-2 and TRBJ2-7; D is perhaps TRBD1 (7 bases). The CDR3 has 11 residues. Germline V gene data show CDR1 as SGHTA and CDR2 as FQGNSA. V lost 5 bases and J lost 9, with 11 bases in between. CDR3 DNA: TGTGCCAGCAGCCGACAGGGAGGGCAGTACGTC. Protein product: CASSRQGGQYV.

The chain employs TRBV6-2 or TRBV6-3 and TRBJ1-4; no firm D call. The length of the CDR3 is 16 residues. Trimming cost V 5 bases and J 7 bases, with 20 bases left between them. The germline V gene has CDR1 MNHEY and CDR2 SVGEGT. CDR3 amino acids: CASSEPDRADTEKLFF. DNA for the CDR3: TGTGCCAGCAGTGAGCCCGACCGAGCGGATACTGAAAAACTGTTTTTT.

The rearrangement uses TRBV5-1 and TRBJ1-6, with D maybe TRBD1 (6 bases). The germline V and J ends were trimmed by 4 bases and 7 bases, with 9 bases remaining between them. CDR3 size: 13 residues. CDR1 is SGHRS and CDR2 is YFSETQ in the germline V gene. Written as DNA, the CDR3 is TGCGCCAGCAGCGACAGGCTGAATTCACCCCTCCACTTT. It specifies CASSDRLNSPLHF.

This clonotype was counted a few times. The chain uses TRBV7-7 and TRBJ2-3; D might be TRBD1 (6 bases). The ends were cut back, 5 bases at V and 2 bases at J, with 11 bases in the middle. Per the germline V gene, CDR1 is SSHAT and CDR2 is FNYEAQ (reference sequence). The CDR3 is made up of 14 amino acids. CDR3 sequence (DNA): TGTGCCAGCAGCCGCGGACAGTACACAGATACGCAGTATTTT. It yields the protein CASSRGQYTDTQYF.

There are a few counts of this clonotype. The rearrangement uses TRBV3-1 and TRBJ2-3, with 7 nucleotides matching TRBD1. This CDR3 is 12 amino acids long. Germline V gene sequence: CDR1 LGHDT, CDR2 YNNKEL (reference sequence). V dropped 4 bases and J dropped 8; count of bases not matched to a gene: 3. CDR3 bases: TGTGCCAGCAGCCGTGCAGGGGGTACGCAGTATTTT. It encodes CASSRAGGTQYF.

The V and J genes are TRBV6-5 and TRBJ2-3; tentative D call: TRBD1 (6 bases). The germline V and J ends were trimmed by 6 bases and 2 bases, with 21 bases remaining between them. The CDR3 spans 17 residues. Germline V lookup: CDR1 MNHEY, CDR2 SVGAGI. The CDR3, as DNA: TGTGCCAGCAGCCCGCCCACCGGGACAAGGGCCACAGATACGCAGTATTTT. Amino acids: CASSPPTGTRATDTQYF.

The chain combines TRBV5-1 with TRBJ2-6; 8 positions agree with TRBD1. V was clipped by 4 bases and J by 2 bases; unmatched bases: 5. Germline assignment: CDR1 SGHRS and CDR2 YFSETQ. CDR3 length equals 16 residues. CDR3 protein: CASSTTGDAGANVLTF. CDR3 nucleotides: TGCGCCAGCAGCACGACAGGGGATGCTGGGGCCAACGTCCTGACTTTC.

The table lists this clonotype with a few counts. This chain joins TRBV5-6 and TRBJ2-7, with unresolved D. The germline gives CDR1 SGHDT, CDR2 YYEEEE. The CDR3 loop spans 13 amino acids. Trimming pared 4 bases from V and 2 bases from J, leaving 10 bases between. The CDR3 here is CASSGSQTYEQYV. The CDR3 DNA reads TGTGCCAGCAGCGGCTCACAGACCTACGAGCAGTACGTC.

This chain uses TRBV5-1 with TRBJ2-3; a possible D gene is TRBD1 (5 bases). The CDR3 loop spans 13 amino acids. Trimming removed 7 bases from V and 4 bases from J, with 13 bases in between. CDR1 SGHRS and CDR2 YFSETQ come from the germline V gene. The CDR3 region has the DNA TGCGCCAGCTATGGACAAGATGCAGATACGCAGTATTTT. Residues: CASYGQDADTQYF.

There are many counts of this clonotype. The rearrangement uses TRBV9 and TRBJ2-5, with 9 bases aligning to TRBD2. Germline values: CDR1 SGDLS, CDR2 YYNGEE. This CDR3 contains 14 residues. After removal of 3 bases from V and 2 bases from J, the junction contained 2 bases not matched to a gene. CDR3 loop: CASSETSGQETQYF. CDR3 nucleotide sequence: TGTGCCAGCAGCGAGACTAGCGGTCAAGAGACCCAGTACTTC.

Comment on this clonotype: A junction end diverges from the germline sequence, so it may reflect a read error. The chain recombines TRBV7-7 with TRBJ2-5; 9 nucleotides align to TRBD2. The CDR3 has 14 amino acids. Germline V gives CDR1 SSHAT, CDR2 FNYEAQ (reference sequence). The CDR3 protein is CASSLAGEAETQYF. DNA of the CDR3: TGTGCTAGCAGCTTAGCGGGAGAAGCAGAGACCCAGTACTTC.

This clonotype was counted between two and nine times. The chain combines TRBV7-9 with TRBJ2-3; 11 bases map to TRBD1. V shed 5 bases, J shed 0 bases, and the junction held 1 base outside the gene matches. Germline CDR1 is SEHNR and CDR2 is FQNEAQ (reference sequence). This CDR3 has 15 residues. CDR3: CASSGQGASTDTQYF. As DNA, the CDR3 is TGTGCCAGCAGCGGACAGGGGGCAAGCACAGATACGCAGTATTTT.

The rearrangement links TRBV7-2 to TRBJ2-3; 7 bases agree with TRBD1. V gave up 7 bases and J gave up 1 base; unmatched junction bases: 8. The V gene's germline CDR1 is SGHTA and CDR2 FQGNSA. The CDR3 has 15 amino acids. CDR3 sequence: CASNPTGVGTDTQYF. The DNA for the CDR3 is TGTGCCAGCAATCCTACAGGGGTGGGCACAGATACGCAGTATTTT.

This clonotype turned up a few times. This chain uses TRBV29-1 with TRBJ1-2, with 9 bases matching TRBD1. The V and J ends lost 7 bases and 8 bases, in that order; junction bases with no gene match: 14. The CDR3 consists of 14 residues. CDR1 SQVTM and CDR2 ANQGSEA come from the germline V gene. CDR3 amino acids: CSGTALQGAQGYTF. Here the CDR3 DNA reads TGCAGCGGAACTGCCCTACAGGGGGCACAGGGCTACACCTTC.

V usage is TRBV11-2 and J usage is TRBJ2-7; D possibly corresponds to TRBD1 (5 bases). The CDR3 covers 12 residues. Germline-derived CDR1 and CDR2 are SGHAT and FQNNGV. Trimming removed 1 base at V and 6 bases at J, with 7 bases between. CDR3: CASSLVQAEQYF. The DNA of the CDR3 is TGTGCCAGCAGCTTAGTACAGGCCGAGCAGTACTTC.

The table lists this clonotype with a few counts. This chain uses TRBV6-6 with TRBJ1-1; D is unresolved. Trimming cost V 1 base and J 0 bases, with 9 bases left between them. This CDR3 is built from 15 residues. Germline V gene lookup returns CDR1 MNHNY and CDR2 SVGAGI (reference sequence). The CDR3 loop reads CASSYFRVMNTEAFF. CDR3 sequence (DNA): TGTGCCAGCAGTTACTTCCGGGTCATGAACACTGAAGCTTTCTTT.

The V call is TRBV12-3 or TRBV12-4, the J call TRBJ1-1; D is ambiguous. The CDR3 is 14 amino acids. With 3 bases removed from V and 2 bases from J, the gap between germline ends came to 10 bases. Here the CDR3 reads CASSFGRRNTEAFF. CDR3 nucleotides: TGTGCCAGCAGTTTTGGCAGGCGTAACACTGAAGCTTTCTTT.